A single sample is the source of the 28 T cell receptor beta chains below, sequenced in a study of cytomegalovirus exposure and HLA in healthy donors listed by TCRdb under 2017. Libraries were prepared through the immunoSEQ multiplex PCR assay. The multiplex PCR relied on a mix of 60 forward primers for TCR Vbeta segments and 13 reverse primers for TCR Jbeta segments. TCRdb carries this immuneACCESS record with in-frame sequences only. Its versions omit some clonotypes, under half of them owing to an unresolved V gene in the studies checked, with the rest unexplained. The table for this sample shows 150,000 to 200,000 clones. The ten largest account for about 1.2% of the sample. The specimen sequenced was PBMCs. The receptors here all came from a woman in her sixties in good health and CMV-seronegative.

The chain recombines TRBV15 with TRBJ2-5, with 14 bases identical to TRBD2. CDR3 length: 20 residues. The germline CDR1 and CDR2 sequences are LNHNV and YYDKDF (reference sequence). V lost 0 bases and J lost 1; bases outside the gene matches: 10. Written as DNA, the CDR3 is TGTGCCACCAGCAGAGATATGGGACTAGCGGGAGTAACGGTCCAAGAGACCCAGTACTTC. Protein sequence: CATSRDMGLAGVTVQETQYF.

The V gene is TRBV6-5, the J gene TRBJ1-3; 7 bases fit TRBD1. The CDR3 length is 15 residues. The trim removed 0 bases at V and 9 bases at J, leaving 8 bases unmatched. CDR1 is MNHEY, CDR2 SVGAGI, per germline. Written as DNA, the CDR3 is TGTGCCAGCAGTTACTCCGACAGGGTTGATACCACCATATATTTT. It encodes CASSYSDRVDTTIYF.

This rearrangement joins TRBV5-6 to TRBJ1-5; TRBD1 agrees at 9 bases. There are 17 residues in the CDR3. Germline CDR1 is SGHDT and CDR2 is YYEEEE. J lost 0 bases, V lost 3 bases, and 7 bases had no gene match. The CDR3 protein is CASSWGQGYYSNQPQHF. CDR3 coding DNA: TGTGCCAGCAGCTGGGGACAGGGATATTATAGCAATCAGCCCCAGCATTTT. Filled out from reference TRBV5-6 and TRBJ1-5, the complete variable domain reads DAGVTQSPTHLIKTRGQQVTLRCSPKSGHDTVSWYQQALGQGPQFIFQYYEEEERQRGNFPDRFSGHQFPNYSSELNVNALLLGDSALYLCASSWGQGYYSNQPQHFGDGTRLSIL.

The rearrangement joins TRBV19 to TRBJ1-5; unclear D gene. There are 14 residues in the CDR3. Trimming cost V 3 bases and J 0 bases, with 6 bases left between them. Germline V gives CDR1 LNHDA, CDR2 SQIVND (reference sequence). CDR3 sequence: CASSMRYSNQPQHF. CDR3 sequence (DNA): TGTGCCAGTAGTATGCGGTATAGCAATCAGCCCCAGCATTTT.

In DNA form, the CDR3 reads TGCGCCAGCATCAATAGCGGGGGCGGAGATACGCAGTATTTT. It is translated as CASINSGGGDTQYF. This chain joins TRBV5-1 and TRBJ2-3, with TRBD2 matching over 9 bases. J gave up 5 bases and V 6 bases, and 7 bases lay outside the gene matches. This CDR3 is 14 amino acids long. The germline V gene has CDR1 SGHRS and CDR2 YFSETQ.

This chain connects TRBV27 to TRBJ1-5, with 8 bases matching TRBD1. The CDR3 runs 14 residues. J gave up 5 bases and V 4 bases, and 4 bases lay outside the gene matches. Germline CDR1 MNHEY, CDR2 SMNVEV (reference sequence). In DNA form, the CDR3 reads TGTGCCAGCAGTTCCTACAGGGGGGATCAGCCCCAGCATTTT. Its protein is CASSSYRGDQPQHF.

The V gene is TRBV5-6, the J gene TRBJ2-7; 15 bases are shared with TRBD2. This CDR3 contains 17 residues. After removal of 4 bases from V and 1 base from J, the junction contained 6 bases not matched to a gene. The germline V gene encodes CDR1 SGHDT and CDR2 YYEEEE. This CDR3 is CASSLGLAGGRSYEQYF. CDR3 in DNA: TGTGCCAGCAGCCTAGGACTAGCGGGGGGGCGGTCCTACGAGCAGTACTTC.

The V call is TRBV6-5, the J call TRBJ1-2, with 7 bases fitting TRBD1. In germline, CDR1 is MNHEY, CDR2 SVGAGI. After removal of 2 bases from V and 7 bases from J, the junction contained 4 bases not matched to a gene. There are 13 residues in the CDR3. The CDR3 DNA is TGTGCCAGCAGTTACGAGACAGGGACTGGCTACACCTTC. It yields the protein CASSYETGTGYTF.

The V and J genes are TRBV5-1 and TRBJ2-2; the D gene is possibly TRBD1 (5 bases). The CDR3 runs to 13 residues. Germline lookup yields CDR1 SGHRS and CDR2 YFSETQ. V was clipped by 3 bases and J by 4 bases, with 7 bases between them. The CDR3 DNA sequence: TGCGCCAGCAGCTGGCAGGGCACCGGGGAGCTGTTTTTT. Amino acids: CASSWQGTGELFF.

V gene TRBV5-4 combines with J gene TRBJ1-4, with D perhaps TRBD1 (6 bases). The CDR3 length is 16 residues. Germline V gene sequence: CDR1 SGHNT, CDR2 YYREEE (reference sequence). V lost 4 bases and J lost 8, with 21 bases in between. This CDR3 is CASSPAGQRVGEKLFF. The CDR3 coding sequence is TGTGCCAGCAGCCCTGCTGGACAGAGGGTCGGCGAAAAACTGTTTTTT.

The DNA of the CDR3 is TGTGCCAGCAGTTTAGGGGCCTCAACAGATACGCAGTATTTT. Translation gives CASSLGASTDTQYF. The J gene is TRBJ2-3, the V gene TRBV27; possible D gene TRBD1, 5 bases. CDR3 length: 14 amino acids. Germline assignment: CDR1 MNHEY and CDR2 SMNVEV (reference sequence). V was cut by 2 bases and J by 3 bases, with 9 bases left in between.

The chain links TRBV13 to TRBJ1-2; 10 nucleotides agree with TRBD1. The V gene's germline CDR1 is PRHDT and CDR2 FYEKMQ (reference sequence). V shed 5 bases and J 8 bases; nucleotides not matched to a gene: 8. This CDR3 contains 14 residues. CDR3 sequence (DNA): TGTGCCAGCAGCGGGGACAGGGGTTCTAAGGGCTACACCTTC. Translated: CASSGDRGSKGYTF.

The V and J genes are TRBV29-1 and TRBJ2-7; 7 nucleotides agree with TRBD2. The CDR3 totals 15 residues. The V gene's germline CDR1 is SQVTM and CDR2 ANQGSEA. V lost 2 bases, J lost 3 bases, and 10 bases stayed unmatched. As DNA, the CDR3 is TGCAGCGTTGAATTGGCGGGAGAAGGCATCTACGAGCAGTACTTC. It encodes CSVELAGEGIYEQYF.

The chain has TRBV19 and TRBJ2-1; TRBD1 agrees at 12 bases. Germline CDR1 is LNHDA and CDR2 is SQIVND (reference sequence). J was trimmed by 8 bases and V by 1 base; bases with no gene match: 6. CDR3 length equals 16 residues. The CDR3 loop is CASSIVGDRGRDEQFF. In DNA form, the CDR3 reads TGTGCCAGTAGTATAGTGGGGGACAGGGGGCGGGATGAGCAGTTCTTC.

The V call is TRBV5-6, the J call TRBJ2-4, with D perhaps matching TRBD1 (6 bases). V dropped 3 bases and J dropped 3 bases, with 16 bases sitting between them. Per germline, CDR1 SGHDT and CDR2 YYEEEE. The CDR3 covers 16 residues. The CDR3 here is CASSSPGVEGKNIQYF. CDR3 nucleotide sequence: TGTGCCAGCAGCTCCCCAGGGGTGGAAGGCAAAAACATTCAGTACTTC.

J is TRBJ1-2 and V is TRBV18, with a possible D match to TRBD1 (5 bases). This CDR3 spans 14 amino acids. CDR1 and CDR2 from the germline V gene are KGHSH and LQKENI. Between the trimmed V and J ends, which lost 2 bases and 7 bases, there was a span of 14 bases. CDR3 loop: CASSPERQSSGYTF. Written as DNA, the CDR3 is TGTGCCAGCTCACCAGAAAGACAGTCTTCTGGCTACACCTTC.

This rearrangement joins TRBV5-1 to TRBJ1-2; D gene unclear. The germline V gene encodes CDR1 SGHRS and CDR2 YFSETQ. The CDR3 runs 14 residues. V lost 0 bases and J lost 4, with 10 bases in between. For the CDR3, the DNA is TGCGCCAGCAGCTTGGAGTGGGAGCTCTATGGCTACACCTTC. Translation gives CASSLEWELYGYTF.

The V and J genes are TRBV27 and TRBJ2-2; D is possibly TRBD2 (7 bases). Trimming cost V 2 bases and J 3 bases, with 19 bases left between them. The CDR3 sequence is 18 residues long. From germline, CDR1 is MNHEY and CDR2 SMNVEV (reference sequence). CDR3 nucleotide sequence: TGTGCCAGCAGTTTAACACTGGGAGGGGGATCATACACCGGGGAGCTGTTTTTT. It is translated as CASSLTLGGGSYTGELFF.

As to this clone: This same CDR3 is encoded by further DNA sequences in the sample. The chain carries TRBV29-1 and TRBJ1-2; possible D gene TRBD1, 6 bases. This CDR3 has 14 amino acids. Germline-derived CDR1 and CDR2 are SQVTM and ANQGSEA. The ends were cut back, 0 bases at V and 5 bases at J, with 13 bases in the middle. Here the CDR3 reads CSVEDQGHPYGYTF. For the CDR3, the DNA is TGCAGCGTTGAAGATCAGGGGCATCCTTATGGCTACACCTTC.

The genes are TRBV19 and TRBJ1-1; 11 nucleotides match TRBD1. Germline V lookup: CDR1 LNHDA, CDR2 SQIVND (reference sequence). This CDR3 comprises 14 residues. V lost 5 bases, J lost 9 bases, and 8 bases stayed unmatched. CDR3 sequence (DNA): TGTGCCAGTAGTGGGGGGAGGGACAGGGGGAAAGCTTTCTTT. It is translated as CASSGGRDRGKAFF.

CDR3 amino acids: CASSATLRGEQYF. Here the CDR3 DNA reads TGTGCCAGCAGCGCAACGTTGAGAGGAGAGCAGTACTTC. The J gene is TRBJ2-7, the V gene TRBV9, with D unresolved. The CDR3 extends over 13 amino acids. Germline CDR1 reads SGDLS; CDR2 reads YYNGEE. The V end lost 3 bases, the J end lost 7 bases, and 14 bases lay between the germline ends.

Written as DNA, the CDR3 is TGTGCCAGCAGCCAGAGGACAGGCCGTGCTAGGAATCAGCCCCAGCATTTT. It translates to CASSQRTGRARNQPQHF. The chain links TRBV5-6 to TRBJ1-5; 7 nucleotides align to TRBD1. The V and J ends lost 4 bases and 4 bases, in that order; junction bases with no gene match: 14. Germline assignment: CDR1 SGHDT and CDR2 YYEEEE. This CDR3 contains 17 residues.

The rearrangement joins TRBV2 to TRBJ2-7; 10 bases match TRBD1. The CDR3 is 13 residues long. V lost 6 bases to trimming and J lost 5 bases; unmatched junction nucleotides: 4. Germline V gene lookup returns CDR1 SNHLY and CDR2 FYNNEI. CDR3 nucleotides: TGTGCCAGCAGCCGGGACAGGGGAAACGAGCAGTACTTC. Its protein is CASSRDRGNEQYF.

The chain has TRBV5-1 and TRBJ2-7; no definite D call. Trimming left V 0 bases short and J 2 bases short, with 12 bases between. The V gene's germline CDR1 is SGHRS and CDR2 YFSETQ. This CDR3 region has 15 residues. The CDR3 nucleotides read TGCGCCAGCAGCTTGGAATGGAGCAACCCCTACGAGCAGTACTTC. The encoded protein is CASSLEWSNPYEQYF.

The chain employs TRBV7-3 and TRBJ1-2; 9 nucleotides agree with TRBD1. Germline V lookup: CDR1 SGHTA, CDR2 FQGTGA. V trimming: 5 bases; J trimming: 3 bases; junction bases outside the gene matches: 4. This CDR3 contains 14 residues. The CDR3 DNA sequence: TGTGCCAGCAGCAAAACAGGGGGCGACTATGGCTACACCTTC. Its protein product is CASSKTGGDYGYTF.

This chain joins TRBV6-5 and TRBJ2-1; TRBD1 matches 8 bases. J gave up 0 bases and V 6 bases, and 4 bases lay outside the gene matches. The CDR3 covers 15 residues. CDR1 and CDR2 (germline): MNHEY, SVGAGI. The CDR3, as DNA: TGTGCCAGCAGATATGGGACAGGCTCCTACAATGAGCAGTTCTTC. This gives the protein CASRYGTGSYNEQFF.

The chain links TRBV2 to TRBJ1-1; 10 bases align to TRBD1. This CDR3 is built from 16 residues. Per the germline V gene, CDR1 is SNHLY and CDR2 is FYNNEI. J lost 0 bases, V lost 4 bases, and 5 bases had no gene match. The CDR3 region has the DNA TGTGCCAGCAGTGCAAAGGACAGGGGGGTGAACACTGAAGCTTTCTTT. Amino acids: CASSAKDRGVNTEAFF.

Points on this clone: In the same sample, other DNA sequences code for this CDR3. This chain's CDR3 is CASSLAGGYGYTF. CDR3 sequence (DNA): TGTGCCAGCAGCTTAGCAGGGGGATATGGCTACACCTTC. This chain uses TRBV7-9 with TRBJ1-2; D perhaps matches TRBD1 (6 bases). CDR3 length: 13 residues. The V end was cut by 0 bases, the J end by 5 bases, with 7 bases between. Germline lookup yields CDR1 SEHNR and CDR2 FQNEAQ (reference sequence).